These 18 T cell receptor beta chains were sequenced from one sample in a study of graft-versus-host responses after intestinal transplantation. The method was immunoSEQ multiplex PCR; TCRdb's version includes in-frame clones alone and lacks a portion of them. The profile covers 29,000 or so clones, with 87% appearing a single time and 11% taken by the ten largest. Sequencing used PBMCs, obtained around 62 weeks after intestinal transplantation. These receptors all stem from a human patient who received an intestinal transplant, so some T cells may come from the graft donor.

J is TRBJ2-5 and V is TRBV28; a possible D gene is TRBD1 (6 bases). This CDR3 has 14 residues. Germline V lookup: CDR1 MDHEN, CDR2 SYDVKM. Trimming shortened V by 1 base and J by 4 bases, and 10 bases separated the two germline ends. The CDR3 DNA is TGTGCCAGCAGTTTATTAGGACAGACAGAGACCCAGTACTTC. The encoded protein is CASSLLGQTETQYF.

The chain combines TRBV6-6 with TRBJ1-2, with D perhaps matching TRBD1 (5 bases). In germline, CDR1 is MNHNY, CDR2 SVGAGI (reference sequence). The CDR3 length is 15 residues. Trimming cost V 0 bases and J 6 bases, with 14 bases left between them. The CDR3 DNA sequence: TGTGCCAGCAGTTACTCGAATACCTTGGGGGATGGCTACACCTTC. Translated, it gives CASSYSNTLGDGYTF.

The rearrangement uses TRBV4-3 and TRBJ2-7; 8 positions agree with TRBD1. Germline CDR1 LGHNA, CDR2 YSLEER. J was trimmed by 3 bases and V by 1 base; bases with no gene match: 8. CDR3 size: 16 residues. As DNA, the CDR3 is TGCGCCAGCAGCCAAGGTCCCGTCGGACAGGGCTACGAGCAGTACTTC. This codes for CASSQGPVGQGYEQYF.

V gene TRBV29-1 combines with J gene TRBJ2-1; no clear D gene. The CDR3 totals 16 residues. Germline lookup yields CDR1 SQVTM and CDR2 ANQGSEA. Trimming shortened V by 6 bases and J by 2 bases, and 20 bases separated the two germline ends. The CDR3 loop reads CSVEIGPPRTYNEQFF. CDR3 sequence (DNA): TGCAGCGTCGAAATTGGACCGCCTAGGACCTACAATGAGCAGTTCTTC.

The chain is built from TRBV28 and TRBJ2-3; D not certain. V was pared by 4 bases and J by 0 bases, with 11 bases between. The CDR3 extends over 15 amino acids. CDR1 is MDHEN and CDR2 is SYDVKM in the germline V gene. In DNA form, the CDR3 reads TGTGCCAGCAGTTCCAGGACCCTTAGCACAGATACGCAGTATTTT. Translation: CASSSRTLSTDTQYF.

The chain has TRBV7-9 and TRBJ1-4; 9 nucleotides match TRBD1. This CDR3 is 16 amino acids long. V shed 3 bases, J shed 5 bases, and the junction held 7 bases outside the gene matches. Germline CDR1 and CDR2: SEHNR and FQNEAQ (reference sequence). The DNA of the CDR3 is TGTGCCAGCAGCTTCACCACGACAGGGGGAAATGAAAAACTGTTTTTT. Translation: CASSFTTTGGNEKLFF.

This clone was recorded once. One end of the junction fails to match germline, which may point to a read error. The chain has TRBV6-1 and TRBJ1-2; D is ambiguous. The CDR3 contains 16 residues. CDR1 is MNHNS, CDR2 SASEGT, per germline. The CDR3 DNA reads TGTGCCAGCAGTGAAAGAGCTACGGAGCTTAACTATGGCTGCACCTTC. Protein sequence: CASSERATELNYGCTF.

The genes are TRBV5-1 and TRBJ1-2; D is uncertain. V was cut by 0 bases and J by 1 base, with 4 bases left in between. The CDR3 loop spans 13 amino acids. CDR1 and CDR2 (germline): SGHRS, YFSETQ. The CDR3 DNA follows: TGCGCCAGCAGCTTGGAGGGTAACTATGGCTACACCTTC. It is translated as CASSLEGNYGYTF. The full variable domain, rest sourced from reference TRBV5-1 and TRBJ1-2, is KAGVTQTPRYLIKTRGQQVTLSCSPISGHRSVSWYQQTPGQGLQFLFEYFSETQRNKGNFPGRFSGRQFSNSRSEMNVSTLELGDSALYLCASSLEGNYGYTFGSGTRLTVV.

The rearrangement links TRBV9 to TRBJ1-2; D is possibly TRBD1 (6 bases). This CDR3 has 14 amino acids. The germline V and J ends were trimmed by 6 bases and 4 bases, with 16 bases remaining between them. CDR1 is SGDLS, CDR2 YYNGEE, per germline. The chain's CDR3 is CASTGQDSSYGYTF. Written as DNA, the CDR3 is TGTGCCAGCACCGGTCAGGACAGTTCCTATGGCTACACCTTC.

The CDR3 DNA sequence: TGTGCCAGCAGGGTAGCGGCAGATACGCAGTATTTT. Amino acids: CASRVAADTQYF. V and J are TRBV6-4 and TRBJ2-3; TRBD2 might be the D (6 bases). The CDR3 sequence is 12 residues long. The germline gives CDR1 MRHNA, CDR2 SNTAGT. Trimming left V 6 bases short and J 4 bases short, with 8 bases between.

V and J are TRBV28 and TRBJ2-1; D not certain. The CDR3 consists of 16 residues. Germline lookup yields CDR1 MDHEN and CDR2 SYDVKM. V dropped 3 bases and J dropped 0 bases, with 12 bases sitting between them. Here the CDR3 DNA reads TGTGCCAGCAGTTTCCGAGCAGCAAGCTCCTACAATGAGCAGTTCTTC. This translates into CASSFRAASSYNEQFF.

The chain has TRBV5-1 and TRBJ2-1; no clear D. The CDR3 runs 14 residues. CDR1 SGHRS and CDR2 YFSETQ come from the germline V gene. V was pared by 0 bases and J by 8 bases, with 12 bases between. The CDR3, as DNA: TGCGCCAGCAGCTTGGGGCAGGATGGCGATGAGCAGTTCTTC. Amino acid sequence: CASSLGQDGDEQFF.

The V gene is TRBV27, the J gene TRBJ2-7, with a possible D match to TRBD2 (5 bases). The CDR3 is 13 amino acids. The germline V and J ends were trimmed by 3 bases and 2 bases, with 8 bases remaining between them. The V gene's germline CDR1 is MNHEY and CDR2 SMNVEV (reference sequence). CDR3 residues: CASSFFGTYEQYF. CDR3 nucleotides: TGTGCCAGCAGTTTTTTCGGGACCTACGAGCAGTACTTC.

This clone was seen more than once but under ten times. This sequence joins TRBV6-6 and TRBJ2-7, with TRBD2 identical over 8 bases. The V and J ends lost 6 bases and 2 bases, in that order; junction bases with no gene match: 3. Germline V lookup: CDR1 MNHNY, CDR2 SVGAGI (reference sequence). The CDR3 runs 13 residues. Written as DNA, the CDR3 is TGTGCCAGCAGGACGGGGGGGGCCTACGAGCAGTACTTC. This translates into CASRTGGAYEQYF.

The genes are TRBV28 and TRBJ1-1; no reliable D call. Per the germline V gene, CDR1 is MDHEN and CDR2 is SYDVKM. Between the trimmed V and J ends, which lost 3 bases and 1 base, there was a span of 9 bases. There are 14 residues in the CDR3. CDR3 protein: CASSFVLGNTEAFF. CDR3 DNA sequence: TGTGCCAGCAGTTTCGTACTTGGGAACACTGAAGCTTTCTTT. The complete variable domain, with remaining parts taken from reference TRBV28 and TRBJ1-1, reads DVKVTQSSRYLVKRTGEKVFLECVQDMDHENMFWYRQDPGLGLRLIYFSYDVKMKEKGDIPEGYSVSREKKERFSLILESASTNQTSMYLCASSFVLGNTEAFFGQGTRLTVV.

This clone has more than one count but fewer than ten. The chain links TRBV7-2 to TRBJ1-2; TRBD1 might be the D (6 bases). The CDR3 is 15 amino acids. Trimming took 5 bases from V and 8 from J, leaving 21 bases between them. Germline loops: CDR1 SGHTA, CDR2 FQGNSA. The CDR3 DNA follows: TGTGCCAGCAGCGCCCTCCGAGGGGGGGTATGGGGCTACACCTTC. Translation gives CASSALRGGVWGYTF.

The chain has TRBV7-9 and TRBJ2-3; D is perhaps TRBD2 (6 bases). The CDR3 is 17 amino acids. CDR1 is SEHNR, CDR2 FQNEAQ, per germline (reference sequence). The V end was cut by 1 base, the J end by 0 bases, with 14 bases between. CDR3 amino acids: CASSLVRELSSTDTQYF. CDR3 nucleotides: TGTGCCAGCAGCTTAGTGCGGGAACTATCTAGCACAGATACGCAGTATTTT.

V usage is TRBV7-8 and J usage is TRBJ2-5; possibly TRBD1 for D (5 bases). The J call may be wrong; the DNA end is better matched by TRBJ2-7. Germline V gives CDR1 SGHVS, CDR2 FQNEAQ. The CDR3 totals 15 residues. The chain's CDR3 is CASSRPQGTFREQYF. The DNA for the CDR3 is TGTGCCAGCAGCCGACCTCAGGGAACATTTCGCGAGCAGTACTTC.